Sequencing of this T cell receptor beta chain was carried out in a study of CD8 T cells in ankylosing spondylitis. Only a few counts were recorded for this clonotype. The antigen is not known. Whole-study findings and limits: Past research had described some motif variants in reactive arthritis synovial fluid and blood. For ankylosing spondylitis blood, a TCR beta motif of about eight highly homologous variants appeared characteristic. It was reported that disease-linked clones were significantly enriched in matched ankylosing spondylitis synovial fluid. Disease-linked clones had a CD8+ phenotype and relatively low frequency in peripheral blood.

For TCR beta, libraries came from quantitative 5'-RACE with molecular barcodes. Each CDR3 protein gets one entry after TCRdb re-called the 5' RACE reads with MiXCR. The repertoire includes about 540,000 distinct CDR3 sequences, 10% to 15% of them detected once, and nearly 7% sits in the top ten. CDR1 KGHDR and CDR2 SFDVKD come from the germline V gene. The V segment lost 1 base and the J segment 6 bases; nucleotides outside the gene matches: 9. The CDR3 totals 16 residues. This receptor was obtained from a male donor with ankylosing spondylitis. The chain joins TRBV24-1 to TRBJ2-3, with 7 positions matching TRBD1. Source material: blood, either unsorted or a sorted T cell fraction (not recorded which). CDR3 protein: CATSDFGRARGDTQYF. In DNA form, the CDR3 reads TGTGCCACCAGTGATTTCGGACGGGCCAGGGGGGATACGCAGTATTTT.